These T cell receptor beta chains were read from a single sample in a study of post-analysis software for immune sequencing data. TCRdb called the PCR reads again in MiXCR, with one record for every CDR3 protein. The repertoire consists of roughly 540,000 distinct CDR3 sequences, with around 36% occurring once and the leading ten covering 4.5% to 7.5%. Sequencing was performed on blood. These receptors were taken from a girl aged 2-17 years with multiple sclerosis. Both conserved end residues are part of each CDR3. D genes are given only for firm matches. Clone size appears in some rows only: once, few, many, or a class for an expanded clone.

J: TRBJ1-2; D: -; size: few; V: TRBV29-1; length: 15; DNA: TGCAGCGTTGAAGATAACGACAGAGCTAACTATGGCTACACCTTC; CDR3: CSVEDNDRANYGYTF
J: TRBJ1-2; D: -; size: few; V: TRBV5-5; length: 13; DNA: TGTGCCACTTCACGGGGTCCCAACTATGGCTACACCTTC; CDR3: CATSRGPNYGYTF
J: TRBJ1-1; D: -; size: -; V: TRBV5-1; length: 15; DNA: TGCGCCAGCAGCTTGGGTGGACTACTCAACACTGAAGCTTTCTTT; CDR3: CASSLGGLLNTEAFF
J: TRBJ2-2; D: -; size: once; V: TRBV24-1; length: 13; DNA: TGTGCCACCAGTGATTTCGGGCCACGGGAGCTGTTTTTT; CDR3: CATSDFGPRELFF
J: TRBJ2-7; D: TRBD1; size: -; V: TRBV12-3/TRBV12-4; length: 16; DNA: TGTGCCAGCAGCAAGACCCGGGACAGGGGCTCGATCGAGCAGTACTTC; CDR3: CASSKTRDRGSIEQYF
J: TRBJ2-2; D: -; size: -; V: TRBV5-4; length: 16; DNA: TGTGCCAGCAGCTTGCAGAGGCCCTTGAACACCGGGGAGCTGTTTTTT; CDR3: CASSLQRPLNTGELFF
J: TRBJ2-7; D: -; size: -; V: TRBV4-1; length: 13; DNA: TGCGCCAGCAGCCACGGGGCCTCCTACGAGCAGTACTTC; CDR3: CASSHGASYEQYF
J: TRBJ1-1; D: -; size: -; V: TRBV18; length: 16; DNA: TGTGCCAGCTCAGCCACAGTGTGGAGAATGAACACTGAAGCTTTCTTT; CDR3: CASSATVWRMNTEAFF
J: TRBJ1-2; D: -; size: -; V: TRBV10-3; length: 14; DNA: TGTGCCATCAGTGAGAAGGGGGGCCACTATGGCTACACCTTC; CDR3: CAISEKGGHYGYTF
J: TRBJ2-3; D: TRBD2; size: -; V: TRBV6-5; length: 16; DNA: TGTGCCAGCAGTTACTCTCGGCGGGGGGGGCCAGATACGCAGTATTTT; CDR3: CASSYSRRGGPDTQYF
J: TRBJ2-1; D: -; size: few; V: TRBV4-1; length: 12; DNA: TGCGCCAGCAGCCATGTCCGGGACACACAGTTCTTC; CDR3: CASSHVRDTQFF
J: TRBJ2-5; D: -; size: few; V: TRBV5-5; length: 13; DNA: TGTGCCAGCAGCTCCCGAGGGGAGGAGACCCAGTACTTC; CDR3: CASSSRGEETQYF
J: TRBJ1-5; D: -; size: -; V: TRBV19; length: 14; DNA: TGTGCCAGTAGTATGAGTAGGAGCAATCAGCCCCAGCATTTT; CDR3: CASSMSRSNQPQHF
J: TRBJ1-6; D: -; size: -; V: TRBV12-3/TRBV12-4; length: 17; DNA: TGTGCCAGCAGTTTAGGGATCTTGAGCTCCTATAATTCACCCCTCCACTTT; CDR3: CASSLGILSSYNSPLHF
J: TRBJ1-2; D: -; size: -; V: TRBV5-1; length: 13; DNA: TGCGCCAGCAGCTTTGGGGAAATAAGTGGCTACACCTTC; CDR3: CASSFGEISGYTF
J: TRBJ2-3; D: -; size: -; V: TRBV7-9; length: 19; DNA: TGTGCCAGCAGCTTCCCCCCGGGACTCCCTATGGATAGCACAGATACGCAGTATTTT; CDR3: CASSFPPGLPMDSTDTQYF
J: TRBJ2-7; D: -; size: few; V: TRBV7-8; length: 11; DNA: TGTGCCAGCAGCCCAAAGTACGAGCAGTACTTC; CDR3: CASSPKYEQYF
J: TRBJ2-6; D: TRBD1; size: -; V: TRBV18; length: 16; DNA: TGTGCCAGCTCACCCACAGGGGTTGGTGGGGCCAACGTCCTGACTTTC; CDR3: CASSPTGVGGANVLTF
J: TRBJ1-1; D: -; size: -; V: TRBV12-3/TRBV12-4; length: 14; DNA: TGTGCCAGCAGTCCTCGGGGTAGCCTTCCTGAAGCTTTCTTT; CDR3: CASSPRGSLPEAFF
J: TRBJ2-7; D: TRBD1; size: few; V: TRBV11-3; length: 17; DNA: TGTGCCAGCAGATTTCCACCGCTCCGGGACAGAGCCTACGAGCAGTACTTC; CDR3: CASRFPPLRDRAYEQYF
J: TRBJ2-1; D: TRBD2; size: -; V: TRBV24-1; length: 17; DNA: TGTGCCACCAGTGAGCACGGGGGGAAAAGCTCCTACAATGAGCAGTTCTTC; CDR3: CATSEHGGKSSYNEQFF
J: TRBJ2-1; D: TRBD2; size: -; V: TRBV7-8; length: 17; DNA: TGTGCCAGCAGCCAATCCTCCTTAGCGGGATGGGGCAATGAGCAGTTCTTC; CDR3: CASSQSSLAGWGNEQFF
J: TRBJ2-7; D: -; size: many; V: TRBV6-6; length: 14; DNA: TGTGCCAGCGTCCCTTGGGGGCGCTCCTACGAGCAGTACTTC; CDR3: CASVPWGRSYEQYF
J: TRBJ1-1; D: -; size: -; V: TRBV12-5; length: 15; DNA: TGTGCTAGTGGTTTGGTTCGTGGGGGCTCGACTGAAGCTTTCTTT; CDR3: CASGLVRGGSTEAFF
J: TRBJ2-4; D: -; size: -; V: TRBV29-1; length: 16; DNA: TGCAGCGTTGTGGGGGACCGACAGGCAGCCAAAAACATTCAGTACTTC; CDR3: CSVVGDRQAAKNIQYF
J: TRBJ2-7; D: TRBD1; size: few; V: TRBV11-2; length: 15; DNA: TGTGCCAGCAGCCCCAAGGGGGCTCCTACCTACGAGCAGTACTTC; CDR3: CASSPKGAPTYEQYF
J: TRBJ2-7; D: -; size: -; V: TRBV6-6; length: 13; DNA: TGTGCCAGCAGTTATAGAAACACCTACGAGCAGTACTTC; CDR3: CASSYRNTYEQYF
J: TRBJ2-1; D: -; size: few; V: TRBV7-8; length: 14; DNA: TGTGCCAGCAGCTCAGGGACTTCATACAATGAGCAGTTCTTC; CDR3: CASSSGTSYNEQFF
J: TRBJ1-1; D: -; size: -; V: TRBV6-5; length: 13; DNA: TGTGCCAGCACCCGGGGGTCGACCACTGAAGCTTTCTTT; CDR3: CASTRGSTTEAFF
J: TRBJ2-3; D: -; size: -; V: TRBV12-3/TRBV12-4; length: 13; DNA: TGTGCCAGCAGCAGGGGGGGGGCAGATATGCAGTATTTT; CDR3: CASSRGGADMQYF
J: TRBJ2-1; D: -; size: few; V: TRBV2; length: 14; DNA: TGTGCCAGCAGTAGAATGAGCTCCTACAATGAGCAGTTCTTC; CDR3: CASSRMSSYNEQFF
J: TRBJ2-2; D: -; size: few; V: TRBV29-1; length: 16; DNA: TGCAGCGCTAAGGTGGTGAGACAGCTAAACACCGGGGAGCTGTTTTTT; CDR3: CSAKVVRQLNTGELFF
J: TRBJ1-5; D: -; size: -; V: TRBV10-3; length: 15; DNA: TGTGCCATCAGTGCCCAGGCTCGGCACCATCAGCCCCAGCATTTT; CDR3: CAISAQARHHQPQHF
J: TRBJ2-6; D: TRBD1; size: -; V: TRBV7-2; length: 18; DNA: TGTGCCAGCAGCACCCCAGGACAGGGCTTAGCTGGGGCCAACGTCCTGACTTTC; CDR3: CASSTPGQGLAGANVLTF
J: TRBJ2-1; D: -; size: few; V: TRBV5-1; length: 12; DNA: TGCGCCAGCAGCCAGGGGACGGTTGAGCAGTTCTTC; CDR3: CASSQGTVEQFF
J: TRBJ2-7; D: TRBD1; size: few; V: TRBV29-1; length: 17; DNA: TGCAGCGTTGAAGGGGTGGGACAGGGTATCTCAAACTACGAGCAGTACTTC; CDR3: CSVEGVGQGISNYEQYF
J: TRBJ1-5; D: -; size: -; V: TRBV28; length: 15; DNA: TGTGCCAGCAGTTTAAGGGGAACAGGGTTGCTGCCCCAGCATTTT; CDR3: CASSLRGTGLLPQHF
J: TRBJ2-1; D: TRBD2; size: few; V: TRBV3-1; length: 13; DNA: TGTGCCAGCACCCGACTAGCCTCCGATGAGCAGTTCTTC; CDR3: CASTRLASDEQFF
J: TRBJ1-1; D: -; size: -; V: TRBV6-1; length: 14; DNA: TGTGCCAGCAGTGATCAGACTTTGAACACTGAAGCTTTCTTT; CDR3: CASSDQTLNTEAFF
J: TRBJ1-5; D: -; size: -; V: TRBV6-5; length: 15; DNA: TGTGCCAGCAGGATTCGAATTTATAGCAATCAGCCCCAGCATTTT; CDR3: CASRIRIYSNQPQHF
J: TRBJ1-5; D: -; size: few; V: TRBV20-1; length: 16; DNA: TGCAGTGCTAGAGTCCGAGGGACACCTAGCAATCAGCCCCAGCATTTT; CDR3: CSARVRGTPSNQPQHF
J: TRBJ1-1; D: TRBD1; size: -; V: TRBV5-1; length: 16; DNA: TGCGCCAGCAGCTTGGGGGCTACAGGGGGTCGTACTGAAGCTTTCTTT; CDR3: CASSLGATGGRTEAFF
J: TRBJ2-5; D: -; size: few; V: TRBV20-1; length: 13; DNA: TGCAGTGCTCCGGACCCGTGGGTGGAGACCCAGTACTTC; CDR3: CSAPDPWVETQYF
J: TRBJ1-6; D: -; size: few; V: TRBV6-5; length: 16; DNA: TGTGCCAGCAGTCGAGCAACAACAGGGTACGGGGGACCCCTCCACTTT; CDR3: CASSRATTGYGGPLHF
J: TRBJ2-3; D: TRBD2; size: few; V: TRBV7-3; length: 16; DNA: TGTGCCAGCGGGACTAGCGGGGGAAAACGGGGAGATACGCAGTATTTT; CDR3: CASGTSGGKRGDTQYF
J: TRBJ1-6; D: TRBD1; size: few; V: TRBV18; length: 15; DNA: TGTGCCAGCTCACCTGCGGGACAGGTTAATTCACCCCTCCACTTT; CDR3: CASSPAGQVNSPLHF
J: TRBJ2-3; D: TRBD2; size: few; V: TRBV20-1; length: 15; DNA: TGCAGTGCTGTGACTAGCGGGGTTAGCACAGATACGCAGTATTTT; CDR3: CSAVTSGVSTDTQYF
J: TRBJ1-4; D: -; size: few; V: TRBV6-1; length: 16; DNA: TGTGCCAGCAGTTCGACACCTTTTACAACTAATGAAAAACTGTTTTTT; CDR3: CASSSTPFTTNEKLFF
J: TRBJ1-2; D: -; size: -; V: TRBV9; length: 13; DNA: TGTGCCAGCAGCGTAGGGGGGCGGAGGGACTACACCTTC; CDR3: CASSVGGRRDYTF
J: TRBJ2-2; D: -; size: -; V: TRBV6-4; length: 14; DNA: TGTGCCAGCAGTGTTGGGGCGGGCACCGGGGAGCTGTTTTTT; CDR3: CASSVGAGTGELFF